Described below is a single T cell receptor beta chain sequence and its context. This clone came up many times. The specificity of this receptor is unknown. The input lacks base qualities; no much larger clone sits a single base away. Taken from the germline V gene, the CDR1 and CDR2 loops are SGHRS and YFSETQ. At the junction V is shortened by 1 base and J by 6 bases, with 19 bases in between. From cysteine to phenylalanine, the CDR3 is 16 amino acids long. Solely the CDR3 DNA is kept, with 48 bases framed from the first base. These data originate in a study of blood T cell repertoires in COVID-19 (dated by TCRdb to the early 2020s). The study in broad terms: Samples covering the acute and convalescent phases of COVID-19 were provided by collaborators in the United States, Italy and Spain. Sample metadata almost always included a de-identified subject ID, COVID-19 status, age in years and sex. Deeply sampled blood TCRbeta repertoires from subjects exposed to, actively infected with, or recovered from COVID-19 were included in the dataset. The repertoires were made available in a free public database intended to serve as a resource for research on the immune response to SARS-CoV-2. Samples came from the ongoing ImmuneRACE study (first 160 participants) plus 1,254 subjects from 6 global collaborators. The material from the prospective study consisted of cDNA or gDNA derived from T cells, B-cell-depleted T cells, or PBMCs. HLA class I and class II types, where available, came from metadata supplied by the sample provider rather than from assay-based typing. Results and caveats for the whole study, not just this receptor: Clinical and demographic metadata were provided uncurated, with the amount varying by source and participant.

TCRbeta CDR3 regions were amplified from genomic DNA by means of the immunoSEQ Assay, a bias-controlled multiplex PCR. Regarding the original processing steps: Nucleated cell counts per sample were estimated from amplification of reference gene primers within the assay. To quantify the absolute abundance of each unique TCRbeta CDR3 rearrangement, sequence reads were collapsed and filtered. For each sample, productive Simpson clonality was calculated as the square root of Simpson's diversity index across productive rearrangements. TCRdb carries this immuneACCESS record with in-frame sequences only. Its versions omit some clonotypes, under half of them owing to an unresolved V gene in the studies checked, with the rest unexplained. The V and J calls and the clone size are those of that table, but D and trimming were determined from the DNA. The sample includes some 110,000 clones, with approximately 90% observed a single time. The ten largest account for around 4.7% of the sample.

Whole blood was collected in K2EDTA tubes by collaborating institutions according to the institutions' own protocols. Collaborator samples were shipped for TCRbeta analysis as frozen whole blood, isolated PBMCs, or DNA extracted from either sample type. The chain employs TRBV5-1 and TRBJ1-2; the D region possibly corresponds to TRBD1 (5 bases align). Specimen: peripheral blood. This sequence originates from a middle-aged man with acute or convalescent COVID-19. The CDR3 protein: CASSLTSAPGRDGYTF. The sequence in DNA is TGCGCCAGCAGCTTGACTTCGGCGCCAGGCAGGGATGGCTACACCTTC. Supplemented by the reference TRBV5-1 and TRBJ1-2 proteins around the CDR3, the complete variable domain is KAGVTQTPRYLIKTRGQQVTLSCSPISGHRSVSWYQQTPGQGLQFLFEYFSETQRNKGNFPGRFSGRQFSNSRSEMNVSTLELGDSALYLCASSLTSAPGRDGYTFGSGTRLTVV.